A selection of T cell receptor beta chains follows, all from one sample in a study of blood T cell repertoires in COVID-19. Only in-frame clones appear in the TCRdb table, and some are missing; sequencing was by immunoSEQ multiplex PCR. The table shows 190,000 or so clones, with 70% to 90% occurring only once. Sequencing input: PBMCs or T cells enriched from blood (not recorded which). The receptor set was obtained from a woman under 40 who had been exposed to COVID-19. Each CDR3 is given with its conserved first and last residue. The D gene is left open where the match is weak. Size is stated for part of the rows, as once, few or many counts, or as a class when the clone is expanded.

V gene	J gene	D gene	clone size	CDR3 DNA	CDR3 protein
TRBV19	TRBJ1-5	.	once	TGTGCCAGTAGTATATGGGCAGGGTTCAATCAGCCCCAGCATTTT	CASSIWAGFNQPQHF
TRBV11-2	TRBJ2-1	.	once	TGTGCCAGCAGCTTGCGCTGGGACTTCTACAATGAGCAGTTCTTC	CASSLRWDFYNEQFF
TRBV4-2	TRBJ2-7	.	.	TGTGCCAGCAGCCAAGATGAGGCGGGGGCGAGCTCCTACGAGCAGTACTTC	CASSQDEAGASSYEQYF
TRBV9	TRBJ2-2	.	.	TGTGCCAGCAGCTGGAGGGGGCGAGGCACCGGGGAGCTGTTTTTT	CASSWRGRGTGELFF
TRBV5-1	TRBJ1-1	.	few	TGCGCCAGCAGCTTGTGGGGGAGCGGGACGCCTGGGACTGAAGCTTTCTTT	CASSLWGSGTPGTEAFF
TRBV12-3/TRBV12-4	TRBJ1-2	.	.	TGTGCCAGCAGTTTAGTGGCCCGTGCTTACACCTTC	CASSLVARAYTF
TRBV23-1	TRBJ1-5	TRBD1	.	TGCGCCAGCAGTCAACACTACCCAAGGGACAGCCTCAAACGCCTTAGCAATCAGCCCCAGCATTTT	CASSQHYPRDSLKRLSNQPQHF
TRBV10-3	TRBJ1-1	TRBD1	.	TGTGCCATCAACCCCGGACAGGGTTACACTGAAGCTTTCTTT	CAINPGQGYTEAFF
TRBV19	TRBJ1-2	.	.	TGTGCCAGTAGTATAGATACAGACTATGGCTACACCTTC	CASSIDTDYGYTF
TRBV9	TRBJ2-3	TRBD2	few	TGTGCCAGCAGCCCCGGGGGGACAGATACGCAGTATTTT	CASSPGGTDTQYF
TRBV3-1/TRBV3-2	TRBJ2-3	TRBD2	.	TGTGCCAGCAGCACCGGGACTAACGTTTATACAGATACGCAGTATTTT	CASSTGTNVYTDTQYF
TRBV21-1	TRBJ1-2	.	.	TGTGCCAGCACCTTAACCGACAGGTTCGGTGACTATGGCTACACCTTC	CASTLTDRFGDYGYTF
TRBV29-1	TRBJ1-4	TRBD1	.	TGCAGCGCGGGGACAGGGGTTGAAAAACTGTTTTTT	CSAGTGVEKLFF
TRBV27	TRBJ2-7	TRBD1	.	TGTGCCAGCAGGCCCCGGGACAGCTCCTACGAGCAGTACTTC	CASRPRDSSYEQYF
TRBV19	TRBJ1-1	.	few	TGTGCCAGTAGTATAATTGGGGGCGCGGGCACTGAAGCTTTCTTT	CASSIIGGAGTEAFF
TRBV19	TRBJ2-3	.	.	TGTGCCAGTTCAGCGGGTTCCGACACAGATACGCAGTATTTT	CASSAGSDTDTQYF
TRBV2	TRBJ2-7	.	.	TGTGCCAGCAGTAAGGGGAAGGCCGAGCAGTACTTC	CASSKGKAEQYF
TRBV27	TRBJ1-1	.	.	TGTGCCACCTACCCGGGACAAAGAGGTAACACTGAAGCTTTCTTT	CATYPGQRGNTEAFF
TRBV6-2/TRBV6-3	TRBJ1-1	TRBD1	.	TGTGCCAGCAGTTGGACAGGGAAAGGATGGAACACTGAAGCTTTCTTT	CASSWTGKGWNTEAFF
TRBV19	TRBJ1-5	TRBD1	.	TGTGCCAGCCTCGACAGGGATAGCAATCAGCCCCAGCATTTT	CASLDRDSNQPQHF
TRBV30	TRBJ2-7	TRBD2	.	TGTGCCTGGGTGGGTCGCGGGGGCTACGAGCAGTACTTC	CAWVGRGGYEQYF
TRBV5-1	TRBJ1-1	.	.	TGCGCCAGCAGCTTGGCCGGGGGACACACTGAAGCTTTCTTT	CASSLAGGHTEAFF
TRBV2	TRBJ1-2	.	once	TGTGCCAGCAGCGACCAAATGGGCGGCTACACCTTC	CASSDQMGGYTF
TRBV7-8	TRBJ2-7	.	.	TGTGCCAGCAGCCCTGGGGGGACCGAGCAGTACTTC	CASSPGGTEQYF
TRBV18	TRBJ1-6	TRBD1	.	TGTGCCAGCTCACCGCTTAGGGGACAGAATAATTCACCCCTCCACTTT	CASSPLRGQNNSPLHF
TRBV6-4	TRBJ1-2	TRBD1	.	TGTGCCAGCAGCCCCAAACCGACAGGGGGCGTCTACACCTTC	CASSPKPTGGVYTF
TRBV6-5	TRBJ2-7	.	.	TGTGCCAGCAGTTACTCGAGGGCGGAAGAGCAGTACTTC	CASSYSRAEEQYF
TRBV14	TRBJ1-6	TRBD1	.	TGTGCCAGCAGTACAAGGACAGGGGGTCTTTCACCCCTCCACTTT	CASSTRTGGLSPLHF
TRBV21-1	TRBJ2-1	.	.	TGTGCCAGCAGCAAAGAAGATAGGGAGGTCCGAACCTACAATGAGCAGTTCTTC	CASSKEDREVRTYNEQFF
TRBV20-1	TRBJ2-5	.	.	TGCAGTGCTGCGTTCCAAGAGACCCAGTACTTC	CSAAFQETQYF
TRBV9	TRBJ2-3	.	.	TGTGCCAGCAGCGTAGGTTCAGGTCCTAGCACAGATACGCAGTATTTT	CASSVGSGPSTDTQYF
TRBV19	TRBJ1-6	TRBD1	.	TGTGCCAGCGGGACAGAAGTATATTCACCCCTCCACTTT	CASGTEVYSPLHF
TRBV6-9	TRBJ2-3	TRBD2	.	TGTGCCACCCCCAATTGGGTCACCGGGGCTAGCGGGGGTCAGATATCCTCCACAGATACGCAGTATTTT	CATPNWVTGASGGQISSTDTQYF
TRBV5-6	TRBJ2-7	.	.	TGTGCCAGCAGCCCTGGTCGGGGGACCTACGAGCAGTACTTC	CASSPGRGTYEQYF
TRBV6-5	TRBJ1-1	.	.	TGTGCCAGCATGGTGCGGGGCAACTCCCACACTGAAGCTTTCTTT	CASMVRGNSHTEAFF
TRBV7-3	TRBJ2-1	.	.	TGTGCCAGCAGCTTAAGACGCTCGACAGGACCTTCCTACAATGAGCAGTTCTTC	CASSLRRSTGPSYNEQFF
TRBV3-1/TRBV3-2	TRBJ2-5	.	.	TGTGCCAGCAGAAACAGCGGACTACAAGAGACCCAGTACTTC	CASRNSGLQETQYF
TRBV5-5	TRBJ2-1	TRBD1	.	TGTGCCAGCAGCTCGGGACAGGGCTCCTACAATGAGCAGTTCTTC	CASSSGQGSYNEQFF
TRBV18	TRBJ1-1	TRBD1	.	TGTGCCAGCTTGGGACAGGTGAACACTGAAGCTTTCTTT	CASLGQVNTEAFF
TRBV6-5	TRBJ1-6	TRBD1	.	TGTGCCAGCAACACAGGGGTGTATAATTCACCCCTCCACTTT	CASNTGVYNSPLHF
TRBV11-2	TRBJ1-1	.	.	TGTGCCAGCAGGCGCAGGGGTGACACTGAAGCTTTCTTT	CASRRRGDTEAFF
TRBV6-5	TRBJ2-7	.	.	TGTGCCAGCAGTTACTCGGGCAGGGGTGGCTACGAGCAGTACTTC	CASSYSGRGGYEQYF
TRBV7-9	TRBJ1-2	.	.	TGTGCCAGCAGCTCTAGTATGGTCGGAGGCTACACCTTC	CASSSSMVGGYTF
TRBV5-1	TRBJ1-1	.	.	TGCGCCAGCAGCTCAAACTATATGAACACTGAAGCTTTCTTT	CASSSNYMNTEAFF
TRBV7-9	TRBJ2-5	.	few	TGTGCCAGCAGCACCACAGGAGTAGGGCAGGGGAGAAGGGAGACCCAGTACTTC	CASSTTGVGQGRRETQYF
TRBV7-8	TRBJ1-1	TRBD1	.	TGTGCCAGCAGCTTAGTCAGGGGGCGTGGAACTGAAGCTTTCTTT	CASSLVRGRGTEAFF
TRBV5-8	TRBJ1-4	TRBD1	.	TGTGCCAGCAGCTCAGGACAGGTCAATAATGAAAAACTGTTTTTT	CASSSGQVNNEKLFF